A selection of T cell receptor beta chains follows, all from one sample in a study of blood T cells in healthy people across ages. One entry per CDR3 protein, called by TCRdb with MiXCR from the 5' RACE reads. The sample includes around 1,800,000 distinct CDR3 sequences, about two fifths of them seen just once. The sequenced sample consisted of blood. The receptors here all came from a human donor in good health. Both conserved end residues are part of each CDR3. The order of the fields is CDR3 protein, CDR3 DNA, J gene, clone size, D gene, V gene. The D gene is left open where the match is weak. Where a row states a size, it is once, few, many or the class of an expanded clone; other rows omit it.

CASSDPGGQHYGYTF | TGTGCCAGCAGTGACCCGGGGGGTCAACACTATGGCTACACCTTC | TRBJ1-2 | . | . | TRBV6-1
CASSQVSRQPNTEAFF | TGCGCCAGCAGCCAAGTAAGTAGGCAGCCGAACACTGAAGCTTTCTTT | TRBJ1-1 | . | . | TRBV4-1
CASSPGGRVFEAFF | TGTGCCAGCAGCCCCGGGGGCCGAGTATTTGAAGCTTTCTTT | TRBJ1-1 | . | . | TRBV9
CASSFVLQGTNIQYF | TGTGCCAGCAGTTTTGTTTTACAGGGTACGAACATTCAGTACTTC | TRBJ2-4 | few | . | TRBV28
CASSLGTPHGNEQFF | TGCGCCAGCAGCCTGGGCACTCCTCATGGAAATGAACAGTTCTTC | TRBJ2-1 | . | . | TRBV4-3
CASTRTGLDTIYF | TGCGCCAGCACCCGGACAGGACTGGACACCATATATTTT | TRBJ1-3 | many | TRBD1 | TRBV4-1
CSVAKDTYYTF | TGCAGCGTCGCCAAGGACACTTACTACACCTTC | TRBJ1-2 | many | . | TRBV29-1
CASSPGGEWNQPQHF | TGTGCCAGCAGCCCGGGTGGGGAATGGAATCAGCCCCAGCATTTT | TRBJ1-5 | . | . | TRBV7-2
CSANANLAGGTDTQYF | TGCAGTGCTAACGCTAATCTAGCGGGGGGGACAGATACGCAGTATTTT | TRBJ2-3 | . | TRBD2 | TRBV20-1
CASSFTASGGSYEQYF | TGTGCCAGCAGTTTCACCGCTAGCGGGGGGTCCTACGAGCAGTACTTC | TRBJ2-7 | . | TRBD2 | TRBV6-5
CASRSVLYEQFF | TGTGCCAGCAGGTCCGTCCTCTACGAGCAGTTCTTC | TRBJ2-1 | . | . | TRBV11-2
CASSLAGGLDTQYF | TGTGCCAGCAGCCTAGCGGGGGGGCTTGATACGCAGTATTTT | TRBJ2-3 | many | TRBD2 | TRBV7-2
CATSEAGTGASQPQHF | TGTGCCACCAGCGAAGCCGGGACAGGGGCTTCTCAGCCCCAGCATTTT | TRBJ1-5 | . | TRBD1 | TRBV24-1
CASSLEAGLFNEQFF | TGTGCCAGCAGCTTGGAAGCGGGGCTATTCAATGAGCAGTTCTTC | TRBJ2-1 | . | TRBD2 | TRBV5-4
CSAGAPKAYGYTF | TGCAGCGCGGGGGCTCCCAAGGCCTATGGCTACACCTTC | TRBJ1-2 | few | . | TRBV29-1
CASSQEVTSHNEQFF | TGCGCCAGCAGCCAAGAGGTCACCTCTCACAATGAGCAGTTCTTC | TRBJ2-1 | few | . | TRBV4-3
CASSLAAGGINIQYF | TGTGCCAGCAGCTTAGCGGCGGGGGGGATAAACATTCAGTACTTC | TRBJ2-4 | . | TRBD2 | TRBV7-2
CASSEPRGTAYEQYF | TGTGCCAGCAGTGAACCCCGGGGGACAGCCTACGAGCAGTACTTC | TRBJ2-7 | . | . | TRBV6-1
CASRPAWGQETQYF | TGTGCCAGCAGGCCGGCCTGGGGCCAAGAGACCCAGTACTTC | TRBJ2-5 | . | . | TRBV5-6
CAISPNSGYNEQYF | TGTGCCATCAGCCCGAATAGCGGGTACAATGAGCAGTACTTC | TRBJ2-5 | . | TRBD2 | TRBV10-3
CASSAATSYNERFF | TGTGCCAGCAGTGCGGCGACTTCCTACAATGAGCGGTTCTTC | TRBJ2-1 | . | . | TRBV27
CASSLSGWGQGYTF | TGCGCCAGCAGCTTGTCCGGCTGGGGGCAAGGCTACACCTTC | TRBJ1-2 | few | . | TRBV5-1
CASSQDQGYEQYF | TGCGCCAGCAGCCAAGATCAGGGCTACGAGCAGTACTTC | TRBJ2-7 | many | . | TRBV4-3
CASSLGLAMGTQYF | TGCGCCAGCAGCCTGGGACTAGCGATGGGGACCCAGTACTTC | TRBJ2-5 | few | TRBD2 | TRBV4-3
CASSFLKDGSPLHF | TGTGCCAGCAGCTTTCTCAAGGATGGTTCACCCCTCCACTTT | TRBJ1-6 | . | . | TRBV7-2
CALYRISGYTF | TGTGCCCTGTACAGGATCAGTGGCTACACCTTC | TRBJ1-2 | . | . | TRBV7-9
CSANDRKETQYF | TGCAGTGCTAACGACAGAAAGGAGACCCAGTACTTC | TRBJ2-5 | few | . | TRBV20-1
CSATRSWREQYF | TGCAGTGCTACCAGGAGCTGGCGAGAGCAGTACTTC | TRBJ2-7 | . | . | TRBV20-1
CASSLARWGPTGNTIYF | TGTGCCAGCAGCTTGGCCCGATGGGGTCCGACTGGAAACACCATATATTTT | TRBJ1-3 | . | . | TRBV5-6
CASSLRWAEYGYTF | TGTGCCAGCAGCCTTAGGTGGGCGGAATATGGCTACACCTTC | TRBJ1-2 | . | . | TRBV7-3
CASSVASTAGYEQYF | TGTGCCAGCAGCGTAGCTAGCACAGCGGGATACGAGCAGTACTTC | TRBJ2-7 | . | TRBD2 | TRBV9
CASSRDRGGQPQHF | TGTGCCAGCAGTAGAGACAGGGGCGGTCAGCCCCAGCATTTT | TRBJ1-5 | . | TRBD1 | TRBV2
CSAGGNSYEQYF | TGCAGTGCCGGGGGGAACTCCTACGAGCAGTACTTC | TRBJ2-7 | many | TRBD2 | TRBV20-1
CASSVAADKGGNSPLHF | TGTGCCAGCAGCGTAGCAGCGGATAAGGGGGGAAATTCACCCCTCCACTTT | TRBJ1-6 | few | . | TRBV9
CASSLRASGESDNEQFF | TGTGCCAGCAGTTTAAGGGCTAGCGGGGAATCAGACAATGAGCAGTTCTTC | TRBJ2-1 | . | TRBD2 | TRBV27
CASNFTGGTDTQYF | TGCGCCAGCAACTTCACAGGGGGTACAGATACGCAGTATTTT | TRBJ2-3 | . | TRBD1 | TRBV5-1
CASSQGILGYTF | TGTGCCAGCTCACAGGGAATTCTTGGCTACACCTTC | TRBJ1-2 | . | . | TRBV18
CSAASPAKGGDGYTF | TGCAGTGCTGCCAGTCCCGCTAAGGGAGGGGATGGCTACACCTTC | TRBJ1-2 | . | . | TRBV20-1
CASSPRRSLGTEAFF | TGCGCCAGCAGCCCCCGACGTAGCCTGGGCACTGAAGCTTTCTTT | TRBJ1-1 | . | . | TRBV4-1
CASSFRSAQETQYF | TGTGCCAGCAGCTTCCGATCGGCCCAAGAGACCCAGTACTTC | TRBJ2-5 | few | . | TRBV11-2
CSASFGKAASTDTQYF | TGCAGTGCTAGCTTTGGAAAAGCCGCTAGCACAGATACGCAGTATTTT | TRBJ2-3 | few | . | TRBV20-1
CSARGDLYEKLFF | TGCAGTGCTAGGGGGGACCTATACGAAAAACTGTTTTTT | TRBJ1-4 | . | . | TRBV20-1
CASSYTRDRVSYNSPLHF | TGTGCCAGCAGTTACACCCGGGACAGGGTCTCCTATAATTCACCCCTCCACTTT | TRBJ1-6 | once | TRBD1 | TRBV6-5
CASSRGGPDTQYF | TGCGCCAGCAGCCGGGGAGGACCGGATACGCAGTATTTT | TRBJ2-3 | few | . | TRBV4-3
CASSLSGSSYGYTF | TGTGCCAGCAGCTTATCGGGGTCCTCCTATGGCTACACCTTC | TRBJ1-2 | . | . | TRBV7-2
CASSAWTGPSYEQYF | TGTGCCAGCAGTGCATGGACAGGGCCCTCCTACGAGCAGTACTTC | TRBJ2-7 | few | TRBD1 | TRBV28
CASSLDPQQGKQETQYF | TGTGCCAGCAGCTTGGACCCACAACAGGGAAAACAAGAGACCCAGTACTTC | TRBJ2-5 | few | . | TRBV5-5
CAISEKSGGLDEQFF | TGTGCCATCAGTGAGAAAAGCGGGGGGCTGGATGAGCAGTTCTTC | TRBJ2-1 | few | TRBD2 | TRBV10-3
CASSPWGRITYEQYF | TGTGCCAGCAGCCCGTGGGGACGGATAACCTACGAGCAGTACTTC | TRBJ2-7 | few | . | TRBV7-2
CASTSRVTNIEAFF | TGTGCCAGCACCTCTAGGGTCACGAACATTGAAGCTTTCTTT | TRBJ1-1 | . | . | TRBV12-3/TRBV12-4